The rows below give T cell receptor beta chains drawn from one sample of a study of spatial heterogeneity in lung cancer. Using its own MiXCR run on the 5' RACE reads, TCRdb lists one record per CDR3 protein. Here the sample spans 6,900 or so distinct CDR3 sequences, 12% being singletons. The material sequenced was lung tumor tissue, taken at surgery. The source is a male donor with early-stage non-small cell lung cancer. The CDR3 runs from the conserved cysteine through the conserved F or W. Fields, in order: V gene, CDR3 protein.

TRBV7-9,CASSFGSHEQYF
TRBV6-5,CASSYGAQGSYEQYF
TRBV7-8,CASSLAVWTGGFGELFF
TRBV5-1,CASTPGSSQETQYF
TRBV2,CASSPGTLKKNIQYF
TRBV5-1,CASSPLAPNTGELFF
TRBV7-9,CASSLVRDTQYF
TRBV29-1,CSVRGGSSYNEQFF
TRBV9,CASTPGGWEETQYF
TRBV28,CASSSPSGRFGEQFF
TRBV29-1,CSVERGGAGGEQFF
TRBV29-1,CSVGLAFADTQYF
TRBV19,CASALGANSYEQYF
TRBV20-1,CGMVRPRGQQETQYF
TRBV10-3,CAIRTGDNYGYTF
TRBV11-2,CASSLALINNEQFF
TRBV2,CASSESDTQYF
TRBV7-2,CASGRDSYGTGELFF